The clone carrying this T cell receptor (beta chain) was seen ten or more times. These data are taken from a study of T cells in Graves' hyperthyroidism and ophthalmopathy. From RNA transcripts, TCR beta CDR3 regions were amplified. HTBI primers were used for first-round RT-PCR of the TCR CDR3. TCRdb re-called the multiplex PCR reads with MiXCR, one entry per CDR3 protein. The sample consists of approximately 710,000 distinct CDR3 sequences, 15% to 20% of them appearing once. The CDR3 is made up of 12 amino acids. Trimming took 1 base from V and 7 from J, leaving 6 bases between them. Germline values: CDR1 LNHDA, CDR2 SQIVND (reference sequence).

The chain recombines TRBV19 with TRBJ2-3; D unclear. The sample was blood. The receptor was isolated from a man between 45 and 60 years old with Graves' hyperthyroidism. In DNA, the CDR3 is TGTGCCAGTAGTATAGGTGCGAATACGCAGTATTTT. Its translation: CASSIGANTQYF.